The rows below give T cell receptor beta chains drawn from one sample of a study of blood T cell repertoires in COVID-19. Here immunoSEQ multiplex PCR was the method, and the copy in TCRdb shows in-frame clones only, minus some. The repertoire holds approximately 500,000 clones, with around nine tenths as singletons. Sequenced: PBMCs or T cells enriched from blood (not recorded which). The receptors stem from a woman between 40 and 50 years old who had recovered from COVID-19. Each CDR3 is given with its conserved first and last residue. D genes are given only for firm matches. Size tells how often a clone was seen (once, few, many) or the class of an expanded clone, and some rows leave it out.

v_call	clone_size	j_call	d_call	cdr3_aa	cdr3_nt
TRBV11-2	.	TRBJ1-2	.	CASSPIRTVPYGYTF	TGTGCCAGCAGCCCGATCCGGACAGTACCCTATGGCTACACCTTC
TRBV4-1	.	TRBJ2-3	.	CASSQGQGFWTDTQYF	TGCGCCAGCAGCCAAGGGCAGGGATTCTGGACAGATACGCAGTATTTT
TRBV19	.	TRBJ2-5	.	CASSLQGSETQYF	TGTGCCAGTAGCCTGCAGGGGTCGGAGACCCAGTACTTC
TRBV11-3	.	TRBJ2-1	.	CASSFARNNEQFF	TGTGCCAGCAGCTTTGCTAGGAACAATGAGCAGTTCTTC
TRBV18	.	TRBJ1-5	.	CASSPHSDQPQHF	TGTGCCAGCTCACCTCATAGCGATCAGCCCCAGCATTTT
TRBV4-3	once	TRBJ2-7	.	CASSQADSALNYEQYF	TGCGCCAGCAGCCAAGCTGATAGCGCACTAAACTACGAGCAGTACTTC
TRBV27	.	TRBJ1-2	TRBD1	CASSIDRGRGYTF	TGTGCCAGCAGTATAGACAGGGGGAGAGGCTACACCTTC
TRBV5-1	.	TRBJ2-2	.	CASSLAVQGNTGELFF	TGCGCCAGCAGCTTGGCCGTCCAGGGGAACACCGGGGAGCTGTTTTTT
TRBV15	few	TRBJ1-6	.	CATSSLWGEDSPLHF	TGTGCCACCAGCAGCCTGTGGGGGGAGGATTCACCCCTCCACTTT
TRBV11-2	.	TRBJ2-5	.	CASSPNMAARGFTSQYF	TGTGCCAGCAGCCCAAATATGGCAGCACGGGGTTTTACGTCCCAGTACTTC
TRBV10-3	.	TRBJ1-1	TRBD1	CAISQTGGTEAFF	TGTGCCATCAGTCAAACAGGGGGCACTGAAGCTTTCTTT
TRBV30	.	TRBJ1-2	.	CAWRWGPGGRDGYTF	TGTGCCTGGCGGTGGGGCCCGGGGGGGCGGGATGGCTACACCTTC
TRBV7-9	few	TRBJ2-7	TRBD2	CASSPGGTTAGEQYF	TGTGCCAGCAGCCCTGGGGGGACCACAGCGGGGGAGCAGTACTTC
TRBV5-1	.	TRBJ2-6	.	CASSFQAQVRANVLTF	TGCGCCAGCAGCTTTCAGGCCCAAGTGAGGGCCAACGTCCTGACTTTC
TRBV7-2	.	TRBJ1-3	TRBD1	CASSSTGVSGNTIYF	TGTGCCAGCAGCTCCACAGGGGTCTCTGGAAACACCATATATTTT
TRBV2	.	TRBJ2-3	TRBD1	CASSDSDRGVDTQYF	TGTGCCAGCAGTGATTCAGACAGGGGGGTAGATACGCAGTATTTT
TRBV6-1	.	TRBJ2-1	TRBD2	CASSEARLAGYNEQFF	TGTGCCAGCAGTGAAGCCCGGCTAGCGGGGTACAATGAGCAGTTCTTC
TRBV11-3	.	TRBJ1-1	TRBD1	CASSSTGGRTEAFF	TGTGCCAGCAGCTCCACAGGGGGTCGTACTGAAGCTTTCTTT
TRBV11-2	.	TRBJ1-3	.	CASTLGSSGNTIYF	TGTGCCAGCACCCTGGGCAGTTCTGGAAACACCATATATTTT
TRBV4-1	.	TRBJ1-6	.	CASSHNSGGANSPLHF	TGCGCCAGCAGCCACAACTCGGGGGGGGCAAATTCACCCCTCCACTTT
TRBV7-9	once	TRBJ2-1	.	CASSYLPGEQFF	TGTGCCAGCAGCTACTTGCCGGGGGAGCAGTTCTTC
TRBV5-1	.	TRBJ2-3	TRBD2	CASRDGLAGPDTQYF	TGCGCCAGCAGAGATGGACTAGCGGGACCAGATACGCAGTATTTT
TRBV7-8	.	TRBJ2-1	TRBD1	CASSKTGTGGNEQFF	TGTGCCAGCAGCAAAACCGGGACAGGGGGCAATGAGCAGTTCTTC
TRBV2	once	TRBJ2-5	.	CASRGEGTQYF	TGTGCCAGCAGGGGCGAGGGGACCCAGTACTTC
TRBV4-3	.	TRBJ2-1	TRBD2	CASSQDTLAGGPGNEQFF	TGCGCCAGCAGCCAAGATACCCTAGCGGGAGGGCCGGGCAATGAGCAGTTCTTC
TRBV5-1	.	TRBJ1-3	TRBD1	CASSLRGQGSGNTIYF	TGCGCCAGCAGCTTGCGAGGACAGGGTTCTGGAAACACCATATATTTT
TRBV28	.	TRBJ2-5	TRBD1	CASRWTGLQETQYF	TGTGCCAGCAGATGGACAGGGCTCCAAGAGACCCAGTACTTC